This T cell receptor (beta chain) was obtained from a study of CD8+ T cells in alopecia areata. The study's findings and limits: Sequencing of scalp samples also includes resident alphabeta T cells from normal skin. Compared with normal scalp, lesional scalp had higher clonality and more expanded CD8+ clones.

Note on this clone: The antigen is not known.

Using a FACSAria, the CD4+ and CD8+ T cells were sorted from the PBMCs. Trimming took off 8 bases at V and 7 bases at J, with 14 bases between the two ends. CDR3 length: 12 residues. Looked up from germline, CDR1 is SGHTA and CDR2 is FQGNSA. It was cDNA, reverse transcribed from extracted RNA, that served as the sequencing template. The table came from immunoSEQ multiplex PCR; TCRdb's copy has only in-frame clones and leaves some out. This sample carries 140,000 to 150,000 clones, roughly 61% of them seen once, and the ten largest clones take under 8%. The sample was CD4+ T cells sorted from blood, taken at week 0. The sequence was collected from a human donor with alopecia areata. V and J are TRBV7-2 and TRBJ2-5; perhaps TRBD2 as D (6 bases). CDR3 protein: CASGRQAGTQYF. In DNA form, the CDR3 reads TGTGCCAGCGGTAGACAAGCGGGGACCCAGTACTTC.